This note documents a single TCR beta chain sequence. Its antigen is unknown. V dropped 1 base and J dropped 5 bases, with 8 bases sitting between them. This CDR3 comprises 13 residues. CDR1 is SGHVS, CDR2 FQNEAQ, per germline. This specimen belongs to a study of cytomegalovirus exposure and HLA in healthy donors. Broader study findings: The investigators catalogued 164 TCR beta chains as cytomegalovirus-associated.

Amplification used 60 Vbeta primers and 13 Jbeta primers. Per the authors' pipeline: Approximately 9.9 million of roughly 81 million unique TCR beta chains were shared, per a later count. Method: immunoSEQ multiplex PCR; TCRdb's copy keeps in-frame clones and lacks some. V, J and clone size are those of that table, while D and trimming were read from the DNA. The specimen's table records some 200,000 clones. The J gene is TRBJ1-2, the V gene TRBV7-8; D gene uncertain. The material sequenced was PBMCs. The sequence came from a man under 40 in good health and CMV-seronegative. Here the CDR3 DNA reads TGTGCCAGCAGCTTAGTGGCGGGGTATGGCTACACCTTC. Its translation: CASSLVAGYGYTF.